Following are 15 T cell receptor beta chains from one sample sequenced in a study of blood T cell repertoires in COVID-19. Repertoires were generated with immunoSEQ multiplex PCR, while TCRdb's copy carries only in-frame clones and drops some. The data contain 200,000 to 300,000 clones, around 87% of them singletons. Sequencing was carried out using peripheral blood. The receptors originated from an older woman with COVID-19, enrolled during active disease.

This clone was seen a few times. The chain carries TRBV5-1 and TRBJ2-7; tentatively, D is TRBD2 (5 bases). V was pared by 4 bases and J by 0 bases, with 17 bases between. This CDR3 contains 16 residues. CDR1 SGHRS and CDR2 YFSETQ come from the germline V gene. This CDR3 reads CASSPMRAARSYEQYF. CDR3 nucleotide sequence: TGCGCCAGCAGCCCGATGCGGGCGGCCCGCTCCTACGAGCAGTACTTC.

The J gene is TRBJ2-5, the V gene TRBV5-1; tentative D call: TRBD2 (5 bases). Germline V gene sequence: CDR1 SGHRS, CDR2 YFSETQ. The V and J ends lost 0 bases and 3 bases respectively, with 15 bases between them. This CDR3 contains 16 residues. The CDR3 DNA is TGCGCCAGCAGCTTGGGGACCCGGGAACTCGAAGAGACCCAGTACTTC. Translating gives CASSLGTRELEETQYF.

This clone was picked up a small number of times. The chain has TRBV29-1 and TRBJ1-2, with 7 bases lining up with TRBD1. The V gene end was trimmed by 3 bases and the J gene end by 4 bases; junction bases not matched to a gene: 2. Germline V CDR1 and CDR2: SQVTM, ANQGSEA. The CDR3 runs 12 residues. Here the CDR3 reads CSVDAGGYGYTF. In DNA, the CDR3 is TGCAGCGTTGATGCAGGGGGCTATGGCTACACCTTC.

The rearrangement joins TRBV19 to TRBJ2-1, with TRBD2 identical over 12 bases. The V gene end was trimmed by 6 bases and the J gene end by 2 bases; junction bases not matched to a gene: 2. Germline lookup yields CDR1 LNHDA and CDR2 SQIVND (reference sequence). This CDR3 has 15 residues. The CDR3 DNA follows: TGTGCCAGTAGGCGGACTAGCGGGACCTACAATGAGCAGTTCTTC. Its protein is CASRRTSGTYNEQFF.

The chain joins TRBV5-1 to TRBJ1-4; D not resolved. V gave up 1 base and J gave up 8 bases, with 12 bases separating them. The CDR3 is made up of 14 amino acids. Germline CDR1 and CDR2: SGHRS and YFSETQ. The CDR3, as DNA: TGCGCCAGCAGCTTGATTAGGAGTTCGGAAAAACTGTTTTTT. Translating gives CASSLIRSSEKLFF.

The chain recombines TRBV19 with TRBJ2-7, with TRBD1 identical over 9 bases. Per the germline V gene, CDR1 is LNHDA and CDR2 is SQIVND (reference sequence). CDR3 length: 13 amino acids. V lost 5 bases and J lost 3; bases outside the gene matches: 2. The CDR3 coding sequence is TGTGCCAGTAGTCGGGGACAGGGCTACGAGCAGTACTTC. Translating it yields CASSRGQGYEQYF.

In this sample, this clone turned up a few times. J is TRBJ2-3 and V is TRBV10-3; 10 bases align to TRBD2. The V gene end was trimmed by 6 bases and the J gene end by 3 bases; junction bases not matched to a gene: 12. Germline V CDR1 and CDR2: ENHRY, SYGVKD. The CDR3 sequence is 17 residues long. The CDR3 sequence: CAISQDYQAGGTDTQYF. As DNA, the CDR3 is TGTGCCATCAGCCAAGACTACCAAGCGGGAGGGACAGATACGCAGTATTTT.

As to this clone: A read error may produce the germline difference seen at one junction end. The CDR3 sequence: CAYLSTTCFF. CDR3 in DNA: TGTGCCTACCTCTCCACTACATGTTTCTTC. This sequence joins TRBV30 and TRBJ1-2; D uncertain. Germline CDR1 reads GTSNPN; CDR2 reads SVGIG (reference sequence). CDR3 length: 10 amino acids.

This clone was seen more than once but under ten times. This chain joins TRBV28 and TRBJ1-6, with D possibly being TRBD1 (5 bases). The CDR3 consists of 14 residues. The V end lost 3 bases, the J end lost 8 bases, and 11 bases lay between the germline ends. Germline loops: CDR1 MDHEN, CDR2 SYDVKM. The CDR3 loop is CASSFPTRDSPLHF. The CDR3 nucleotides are TGTGCCAGCAGTTTTCCTACCAGGGATTCACCCCTCCACTTT. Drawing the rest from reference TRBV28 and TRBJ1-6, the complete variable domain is DVKVTQSSRYLVKRTGEKVFLECVQDMDHENMFWYRQDPGLGLRLIYFSYDVKMKEKGDIPEGYSVSREKKERFSLILESASTNQTSMYLCASSFPTRDSPLHFGNGTRLTVT.

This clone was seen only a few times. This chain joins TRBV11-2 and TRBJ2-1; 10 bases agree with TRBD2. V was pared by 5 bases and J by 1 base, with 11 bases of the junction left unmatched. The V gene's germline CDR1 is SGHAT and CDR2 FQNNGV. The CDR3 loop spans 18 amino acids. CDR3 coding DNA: TGTGCCAGCAGCCGGGGACTAGCGTATCTGAGGTCCTACAATGAGCAGTTCTTC. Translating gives CASSRGLAYLRSYNEQFF.

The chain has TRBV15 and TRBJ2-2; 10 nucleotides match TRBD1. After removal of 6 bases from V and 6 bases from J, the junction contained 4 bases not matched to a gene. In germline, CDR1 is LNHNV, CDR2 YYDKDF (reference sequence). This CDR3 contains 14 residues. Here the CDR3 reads CATSDRGLSGELFF. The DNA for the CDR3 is TGTGCCACCAGTGACAGGGGGCTCTCCGGGGAGCTGTTTTTT.

This CDR3 is CASSEAGFWSGYLGRHQPQHF. CDR3 sequence (DNA): TGTGCCAGCAGTGAAGCGGGTTTTTGGTCAGGGTACCTCGGGAGGCATCAGCCCCAGCATTTT. V and J are TRBV6-1 and TRBJ1-5; tentatively, D is TRBD1 (5 bases). The CDR3 runs 21 residues. V lost 0 bases and J 5 bases, leaving 29 bases between the germline ends. CDR1 is MNHNS and CDR2 is SASEGT in the germline V gene.

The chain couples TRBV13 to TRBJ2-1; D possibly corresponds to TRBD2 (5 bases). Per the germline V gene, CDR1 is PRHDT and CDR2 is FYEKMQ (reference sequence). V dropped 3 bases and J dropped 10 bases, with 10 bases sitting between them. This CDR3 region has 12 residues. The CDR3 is CASSLEDPEQFF. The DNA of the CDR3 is TGTGCCAGCAGCTTGGAGGACCCCGAGCAGTTCTTC.

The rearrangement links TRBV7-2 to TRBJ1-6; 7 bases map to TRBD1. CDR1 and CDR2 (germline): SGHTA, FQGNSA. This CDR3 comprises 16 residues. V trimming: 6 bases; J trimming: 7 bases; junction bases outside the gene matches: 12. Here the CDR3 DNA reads TGTGCCAGCAGAACTAGGAGTCAGGGGGTCAATTCACCCCTCCACTTT. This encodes CASRTRSQGVNSPLHF. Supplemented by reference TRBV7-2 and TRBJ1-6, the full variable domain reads GAGVSQSPSNKVTEKGKDVELRCDPISGHTALYWYRQSLGQGLEFLIYFQGNSAPDKSGLPSDRFSAERTGGSVSTLTIQRTQQEDSAVYLCASRTRSQGVNSPLHFGNGTRLTVT.

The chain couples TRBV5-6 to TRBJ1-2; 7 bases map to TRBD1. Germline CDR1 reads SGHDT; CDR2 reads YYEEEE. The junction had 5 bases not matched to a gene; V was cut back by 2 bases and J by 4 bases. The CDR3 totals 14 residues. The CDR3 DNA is TGTGCCAGCAGCTTCCCGGGACAGTCCTATGGCTACACCTTC. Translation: CASSFPGQSYGYTF.